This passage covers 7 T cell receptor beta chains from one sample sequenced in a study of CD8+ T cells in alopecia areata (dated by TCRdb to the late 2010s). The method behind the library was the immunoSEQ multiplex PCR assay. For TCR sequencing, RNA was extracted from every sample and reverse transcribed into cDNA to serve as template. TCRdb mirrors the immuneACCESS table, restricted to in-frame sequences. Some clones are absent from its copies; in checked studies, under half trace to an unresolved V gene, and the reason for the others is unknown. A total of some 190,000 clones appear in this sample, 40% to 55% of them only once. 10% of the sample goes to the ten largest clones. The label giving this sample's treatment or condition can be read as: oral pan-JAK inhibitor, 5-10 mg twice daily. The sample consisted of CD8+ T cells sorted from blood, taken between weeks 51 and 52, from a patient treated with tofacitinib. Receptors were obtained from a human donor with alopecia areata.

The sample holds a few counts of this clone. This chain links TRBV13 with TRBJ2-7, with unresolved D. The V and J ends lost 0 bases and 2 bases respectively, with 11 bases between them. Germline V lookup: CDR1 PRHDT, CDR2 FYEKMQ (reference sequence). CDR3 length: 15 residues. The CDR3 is CASSLGTHHPYEQYF. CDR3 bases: TGTGCCAGCAGCTTAGGGACACACCATCCCTACGAGCAGTACTTC.

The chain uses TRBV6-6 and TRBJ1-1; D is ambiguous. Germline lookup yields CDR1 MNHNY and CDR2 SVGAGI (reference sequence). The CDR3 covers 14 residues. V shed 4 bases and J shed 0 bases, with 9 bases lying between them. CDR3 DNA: TGTGCCAGCAGTTCCATCCTCATGAACACTGAAGCTTTCTTT. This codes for CASSSILMNTEAFF.

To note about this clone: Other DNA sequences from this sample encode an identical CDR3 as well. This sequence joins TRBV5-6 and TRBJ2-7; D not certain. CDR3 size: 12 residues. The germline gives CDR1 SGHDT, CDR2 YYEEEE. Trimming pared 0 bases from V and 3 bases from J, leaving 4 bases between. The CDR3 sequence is CASSLGGYEQYF. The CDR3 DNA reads TGTGCCAGCAGCTTGGGAGGCTACGAGCAGTACTTC.

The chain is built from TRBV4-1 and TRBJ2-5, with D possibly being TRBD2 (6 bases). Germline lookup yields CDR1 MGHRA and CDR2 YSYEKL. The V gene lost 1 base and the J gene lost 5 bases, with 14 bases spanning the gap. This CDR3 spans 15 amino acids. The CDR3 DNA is TGCGCCAGCAGCCAAGTCGACACCGGAGGGGAGACCCAGTACTTC. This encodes CASSQVDTGGETQYF.

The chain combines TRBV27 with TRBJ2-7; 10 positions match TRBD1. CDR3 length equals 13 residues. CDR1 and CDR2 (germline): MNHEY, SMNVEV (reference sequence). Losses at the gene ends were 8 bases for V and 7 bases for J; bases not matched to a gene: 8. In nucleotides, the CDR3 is TGTGCCAGCTGGGACAGGGGCGGTTGGGAGCAGTACTTC. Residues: CASWDRGGWEQYF.

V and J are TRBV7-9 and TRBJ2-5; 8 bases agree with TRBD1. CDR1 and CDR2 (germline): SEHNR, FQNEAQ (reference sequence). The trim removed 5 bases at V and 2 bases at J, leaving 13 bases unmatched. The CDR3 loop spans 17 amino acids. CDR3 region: CASSPDLGTGRQETQYF. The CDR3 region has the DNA TGTGCCAGCAGCCCCGACCTGGGGACAGGTAGACAAGAGACCCAGTACTTC. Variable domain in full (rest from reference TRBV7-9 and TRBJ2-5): DTGVSQNPRHKITKRGQNVTFRCDPISEHNRLYWYRQTLGQGPEFLTYFQNEAQLEKSRLLSDRFSAERPKGSFSTLEIQRTEQGDSAMYLCASSPDLGTGRQETQYFGPGTRLLVL.

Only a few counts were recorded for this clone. The CDR3: CASTKTGGHNSPLHF. CDR3 DNA sequence: TGTGCCAGCACCAAGACAGGGGGCCATAATTCACCCCTCCACTTT. The rearrangement links TRBV27 to TRBJ1-6; TRBD1 aligns across 10 bases. V trimming: 7 bases; J trimming: 5 bases; junction bases outside the gene matches: 5. The CDR3 length is 15 residues. Germline loops: CDR1 MNHEY, CDR2 SMNVEV (reference sequence).